The 2 T cell receptor beta chains below come from one sample, sequenced in a study of T cell clonality in common variable immunodeficiency. Here immunoSEQ multiplex PCR was the method, and the copy in TCRdb shows in-frame clones only, minus some. This repertoire holds tens of thousands of clones, and none appear only once. Sequences were obtained from peripheral blood mononuclear cells. The receptors shown here come from a person aged 18 to 69 in good health.

In this sample, this clone turned up many times. The CDR3 goes on 3 residues after the read ends, and that part is filled in from the germline J gene. The chain combines TRBV7-9 with TRBJ2-5; TRBD2 is a possible D gene (5 bases). CDR3 length equals 15 residues. The V end was cut by 5 bases, the J end by 1 base, with 14 bases between. From germline, CDR1 is SEHNR and CDR2 FQNEAQ (reference sequence). The covered CDR3 bases are TGTGCCAGCAGCCAAAGCTTAGCGACCCAAGAGACC. It specifies CASSQSLATQET. The full CDR3 protein is CASSQSLATQETQYF.

This clone was seen at least ten times. CDR3 in amino acids: CASSRTGYQETQYF. Incomplete CDR3 DNA: TGTGCCAGCTCTCGCACAGGGTACCAAGAGACC. The V gene is TRBV18, the J gene TRBJ2-5; TRBD1 is a possible D gene (6 bases). The read gets to within 3 residues of the CDR3 end, and the germline J gene fills in the rest. The V gene's germline CDR1 is KGHSH and CDR2 LQKENI. CDR3 length: 14 residues. Trimming cost V 6 bases and J 0 bases, with 11 bases left between them.